Listed here are 32 T cell receptor beta chains from one sample, sequenced in a study of Ad26.COV2.S vaccination and SARS-CoV-2 variants (TCRdb year 2021). The method behind the library was the immunoSEQ multiplex PCR assay. The source is immuneACCESS, and TCRdb retained only in-frame sequences with V and J called. Part of the clones is not carried over; for the studies checked, unresolved V genes explain less than half of this, and the remainder is unexplained. This sample comprises roughly 680,000 clones, about 89% of them detected only once. Together, the top ten hold about 1.5% of the sample. Per the publication, the treatment or condition label means: some 20 received Ad26.COV2.S at low or high dose, single or two shots; several received placebo; per-sample allocation not given. For vaccine and placebo recipients, repertoires were sequenced using samples collected on day 63 after the first injection.

This sample comprised peripheral blood, obtained in a trial of Ad26.COV2.S vaccine versus placebo. These receptors were taken from a person aged 18 to 59 who received the Ad26.COV2.S COVID-19 vaccine or a placebo.

The chain employs TRBV30 and TRBJ2-5; D unclear. This CDR3 region has 13 residues. Trimming took 4 bases from V and 0 from J, leaving 9 bases between them. CDR1 GTSNPN and CDR2 SVGIG come from the germline V gene (reference sequence). CDR3 residues: CAWNLQYQETQYF. The CDR3 nucleotides are TGTGCCTGGAACCTCCAGTACCAAGAGACCCAGTACTTC.

This chain joins TRBV10-3 and TRBJ2-2; possible D gene TRBD1, 6 bases. The CDR3 has 14 residues. CDR1 ENHRY and CDR2 SYGVKD come from the germline V gene. Trimming stripped 11 bases from V and 1 base from J, with 14 bases between. The CDR3 nucleotides are TGTGCCTCACTCGGCAGGGGGAACACCGGGGAGCTGTTTTTT. Translated: CASLGRGNTGELFF.

The chain employs TRBV12-3 or TRBV12-4 and TRBJ1-2; 10 bases are a match to TRBD1. With 5 bases clipped from V and 7 bases from J, the junction kept 4 bases outside the gene matches. The CDR3 covers 13 residues. CDR3 protein: CASSPTGGFGYTF. The CDR3 bases are TGTGCCAGCAGTCCGACAGGGGGCTTTGGCTACACCTTC.

This chain connects TRBV2 to TRBJ1-5; TRBD1 might be the D (5 bases). The CDR3 spans 13 residues. Germline values: CDR1 SNHLY, CDR2 FYNNEI. Trimming cost V 8 bases and J 7 bases, with 15 bases left between them. The CDR3 region has the DNA TGTGCCAGCCGAGTGGACATTTCCCAGCCCCAGCATTTT. It specifies CASRVDISQPQHF.

The chain joins TRBV4-1 to TRBJ1-4; D unresolved. V was clipped by 1 base and J by 4 bases, with 13 bases between them. CDR3 size: 16 residues. Per the germline V gene, CDR1 is MGHRA and CDR2 is YSYEKL. In DNA form, the CDR3 reads TGCGCCAGCAGCCAAGCCGCGACGGATCATAATGAAAAACTGTTTTTT. This encodes CASSQAATDHNEKLFF.

The rearrangement joins TRBV19 to TRBJ2-7, with 10 nucleotides matching TRBD2. CDR1 and CDR2 from the germline V gene are LNHDA and SQIVND (reference sequence). CDR3 length: 15 residues. With V trimmed by 3 bases and J by 4 bases, 6 bases remained unmatched. CDR3 sequence: CASSMGYSGRYEQYF. In DNA, the CDR3 is TGTGCCAGTAGTATGGGGTATAGCGGGAGGTACGAGCAGTACTTC. The variable domain in full, completed from reference TRBV19 and TRBJ2-7, reads DGGITQSPKYLFRKEGQNVTLSCEQNLNHDAMYWYRQDPGQGLRLIYYSQIVNDFQKGDIAEGYSVSREKKESFPLTVTSAQKNPTAFYLCASSMGYSGRYEQYFGPGTRLTVT.

This chain joins TRBV19 and TRBJ2-7; 8 bases match TRBD2. CDR3 length: 15 amino acids. Germline V CDR1 and CDR2: LNHDA, SQIVND (reference sequence). The trim removed 6 bases at V and 6 bases at J, leaving 13 bases unmatched. DNA of the CDR3: TGTGCCAGTAGCAGCGGGCCGGGACTAGTGATCGAGCAGTACTTC. The encoded protein is CASSSGPGLVIEQYF.

V gene TRBV7-9 combines with J gene TRBJ1-1; no clear D. The CDR3 totals 12 residues. Germline-derived CDR1 and CDR2 are SEHNR and FQNEAQ (reference sequence). V was shortened by 6 bases and J by 7 bases, with 12 bases between the two germline ends. The CDR3 region has the DNA TGTGCCAGCAGTGTGGGTAGTTTTGAAGCTTTCTTT. Protein sequence: CASSVGSFEAFF.

V is TRBV30 and J is TRBJ1-4; D remains ambiguous. The CDR3 spans 13 residues. V lost 5 bases and J lost 0, with 7 bases in between. Germline V CDR1 and CDR2: GTSNPN, SVGIG (reference sequence). CDR3 coding DNA: TGTGCCTGGGCTTCGGCAACTAATGAAAAACTGTTTTTT. Translated, it gives CAWASATNEKLFF.

This chain connects TRBV5-1 to TRBJ1-2, with a weak D call TRBD1 (5 bases). Per germline, CDR1 SGHRS and CDR2 YFSETQ. The CDR3 sequence is 14 residues long. V gave up 4 bases and J gave up 2 bases, with 12 bases separating them. DNA of the CDR3: TGCGCCAGCAGCGTGGGGACGGGCAACTATGGCTACACCTTC. It yields the protein CASSVGTGNYGYTF.

This chain uses TRBV4-3 with TRBJ1-5; D not resolved. CDR1 is LGHNA, CDR2 YSLEER, per germline. Trimming shortened V by 5 bases and J by 2 bases, and 19 bases separated the two germline ends. This CDR3 is 17 amino acids long. The CDR3 DNA sequence: TGCGCCAGCAGCAAGGCCTTGGGCCCTGACGGCAATCAGCCCCAGCATTTT. This translates into CASSKALGPDGNQPQHF.

The V call is TRBV14, the J call TRBJ2-1, with TRBD2 matching 8 bases. Per germline, CDR1 SGHDN and CDR2 FVKESK. V lost 2 bases to trimming and J lost 8 bases; unmatched junction nucleotides: 8. CDR3 length: 15 amino acids. Written as DNA, the CDR3 is TGTGCCAGCAGCCAAAGCCGGGGGGGCCGCCATGAGCAGTTCTTC. Encoded protein: CASSQSRGGRHEQFF.

The genes are TRBV9 and TRBJ2-1; D gene ambiguous. CDR3 length: 15 amino acids. V was pared by 0 bases and J by 1 base, with 8 bases between. CDR1 is SGDLS, CDR2 YYNGEE, per germline. The CDR3 here is CASSVDTFSYNEQFF. The CDR3 coding sequence is TGTGCCAGCAGCGTAGACACCTTTTCCTACAATGAGCAGTTCTTC.

The J gene is TRBJ2-7, the V gene TRBV3-1 (or the pseudogene TRBV3-2); 7 bases are shared with TRBD2. Germline loops: CDR1 LGHDT, CDR2 YNNKEL (reference sequence). V trimming: 5 bases; J trimming: 3 bases; junction bases outside the gene matches: 7. The CDR3 runs 14 residues. CDR3 nucleotides: TGTGCCAGCAGCGGCGCGGGAGCAGTCTACGAGCAGTACTTC. Encoded protein: CASSGAGAVYEQYF.

The chain links TRBV7-9 to TRBJ1-2, with D maybe TRBD1 (5 bases). V gave up 6 bases and J gave up 7 bases, with 15 bases separating them. Germline loops: CDR1 SEHNR, CDR2 FQNEAQ (reference sequence). There are 13 residues in the CDR3. The CDR3 region has the DNA TGTGCCAGCAGTATAGGGCAGGGTCGTGGCTACACCTTC. Amino acid sequence: CASSIGQGRGYTF.

Worth noting for this clone: The sample has other DNA sequences that encode this CDR3 too. The chain joins TRBV7-9 to TRBJ2-7; D gene uncertain. V was clipped by 4 bases and J by 6 bases, with 7 bases between them. Per the germline V gene, CDR1 is SEHNR and CDR2 is FQNEAQ (reference sequence). The CDR3 sequence is 11 residues long. The CDR3 region has the DNA TGTGCCAGCAGCTCCACGGGCGAGCAGTACTTC. This encodes CASSSTGEQYF.

This chain connects TRBV5-6 to TRBJ1-1, with D hard to call. This CDR3 comprises 17 residues. Germline V gene data show CDR1 as SGHDT and CDR2 as YYEEEE. V was cut by 2 bases and J by 3 bases, with 20 bases left in between. The CDR3 here is CASSFGVGSTSDTEAFF. For the CDR3, the DNA is TGTGCCAGCAGCTTTGGTGTTGGGTCCACATCGGACACTGAAGCTTTCTTT.

The chain employs TRBV11-3 and TRBJ1-5, with D possibly matching TRBD1 (5 bases). Per germline, CDR1 SGHNT and CDR2 YENEEA. The CDR3 has 17 residues. The germline V and J ends were trimmed by 5 bases and 5 bases, with 22 bases remaining between them. CDR3 region: CASSPGPGTGRDQPQHF. In DNA, the CDR3 is TGTGCCAGCAGCCCAGGTCCCGGGACGGGGAGGGATCAGCCCCAGCATTTT.

The chain links TRBV13 to TRBJ2-7; 8 bases are a match to TRBD2. Germline V lookup: CDR1 PRHDT, CDR2 FYEKMQ (reference sequence). Germline trimming cut 1 base from V and 1 base from J; bases unmatched to any gene: 6. CDR3 length: 16 residues. As DNA, the CDR3 is TGTGCCAGCAGCTTAGCTGCGGGAGGTTTGTCCTACGAGCAGTACTTC. Amino acids: CASSLAAGGLSYEQYF.

This clone was detected a few times. V gene TRBV5-1 combines with J gene TRBJ2-5; TRBD2 aligns across 7 bases. The CDR3 consists of 15 residues. Germline lookup yields CDR1 SGHRS and CDR2 YFSETQ. With V trimmed by 5 bases and J by 3 bases, 10 bases remained unmatched. CDR3 coding DNA: TGCGCCAGCAGGATAGCGGGTTACGATAAAGAGACCCAGTACTTC. Its protein is CASRIAGYDKETQYF.

The V and J genes are TRBV11-2 and TRBJ2-7; no clear D. Germline assignment: CDR1 SGHAT and CDR2 FQNNGV. Trimming left V 5 bases short and J 3 bases short, with 8 bases between. CDR3 length: 12 residues. CDR3 sequence reads: CASSHDDYEQYF. CDR3 bases: TGTGCCAGCAGCCATGATGACTACGAGCAGTACTTC. Together with reference TRBV11-2 and TRBJ2-7, the CDR3 gives the full variable domain: EAGVAQSPRYKIIEKRQSVAFWCNPISGHATLYWYQQILGQGPKLLIQFQNNGVVDDSQLPKDRFSAERLKGVDSTLKIQPAKLEDSAVYLCASSHDDYEQYFGPGTRLTVT.

The chain combines TRBV25-1 with TRBJ2-7, with 12 positions matching TRBD2. The CDR3 contains 15 residues. From germline, CDR1 is MGHDK and CDR2 SYGVNS. The V gene end was trimmed by 0 bases and the J gene end by 5 bases; junction bases not matched to a gene: 2. The CDR3 bases are TGTGCCAGCAGTGAATATGCTAGCGGGAGGGACGAGCAGTACTTC. This translates into CASSEYASGRDEQYF.

The chain recombines TRBV5-4 with TRBJ1-6, with no clear D. The V end was cut by 0 bases, the J end by 8 bases, with 9 bases between. Germline assignment: CDR1 SGHNT and CDR2 YYREEE (reference sequence). The CDR3 is 14 residues long. The CDR3 spells CASSLGDRYSPLHF. The CDR3 DNA reads TGTGCCAGCAGCTTGGGAGACCGTTATTCACCCCTCCACTTT.

The rearrangement uses TRBV9 and TRBJ1-3, with unresolved D. Trimming removed 0 bases at V and 1 base at J, with 8 bases between. CDR1 and CDR2 (germline): SGDLS, YYNGEE. The CDR3 is made up of 15 amino acids. The CDR3 DNA reads as TGTGCCAGCAGCGTAGATGTTGGTTCTGGAAACACCATATATTTT. This translates into CASSVDVGSGNTIYF.

The chain has TRBV30 and TRBJ1-6; 8 nucleotides agree with TRBD1. This CDR3 is 13 amino acids long. Germline V gives CDR1 GTSNPN, CDR2 SVGIG (reference sequence). The trim removed 5 bases at V and 10 bases at J, leaving 7 bases unmatched. The CDR3 protein is CAWDRGLGSPLHF. CDR3 bases: TGTGCCTGGGACAGGGGTTTAGGGTCACCCCTCCACTTT.

The chain uses TRBV27 and TRBJ1-6; maybe TRBD1 (6 bases). V lost 7 bases and J lost 5, with 9 bases in between. The CDR3 runs 13 residues. In germline, CDR1 is MNHEY, CDR2 SMNVEV (reference sequence). The CDR3 DNA reads as TGTGCCAGCAAAGGACAGAATAATTCACCCCTCCACTTT. Translated, it gives CASKGQNNSPLHF.

Only a few counts were recorded for this clone. The chain recombines TRBV7-2 with TRBJ2-1; 7 nucleotides agree with TRBD2. The CDR3 covers 14 residues. Germline-derived CDR1 and CDR2 are SGHTA and FQGNSA. Germline trimming cut 4 bases from V and 6 bases from J; bases unmatched to any gene: 6. In DNA, the CDR3 is TGTGCCAGCAGCTCGGGACTAACACCCAATGAGCAGTTCTTC. Encoded protein: CASSSGLTPNEQFF.

This clone is a singleton in its sample. CDR3 loop: CASSQVGGRLGNEQFF. The DNA for the CDR3 is TGTGCCAGCAGCCAGGTGGGCGGGAGGCTGGGGAATGAGCAGTTCTTC. The genes are TRBV14 and TRBJ2-1; 8 bases map to TRBD2. CDR1 and CDR2 (germline): SGHDN, FVKESK. Trimming removed 3 bases from V and 7 bases from J; junction bases left unmatched: 11. The CDR3 consists of 16 residues.

V is TRBV10-3 and J is TRBJ2-7; 10 bases align to TRBD2. Germline V gives CDR1 ENHRY, CDR2 SYGVKD. The CDR3 length is 16 residues. The ends lost 4 bases at V and 3 bases at J; junction bases unmatched: 9. DNA for the CDR3: TGTGCCATCAGTGGAAAGCGGGAGGGTATGAACTACGAGCAGTACTTC. It codes for CAISGKREGMNYEQYF.

This chain uses TRBV30 with TRBJ1-1; TRBD1 might be the D (5 bases). CDR3 length equals 15 residues. Trimming cost V 3 bases and J 0 bases, with 14 bases left between them. Germline V gene sequence: CDR1 GTSNPN, CDR2 SVGIG (reference sequence). For the CDR3, the DNA is TGTGCCTGGAGAGGTAGAGGGGTGATGAACACTGAAGCTTTCTTT. Its protein product is CAWRGRGVMNTEAFF.

This rearrangement joins TRBV6-6 to TRBJ2-3; 8 nucleotides agree with TRBD1. The germline CDR1 and CDR2 sequences are MNHNY and SVGAGI (reference sequence). The CDR3 spans 15 residues. Germline trimming cut 6 bases from V and 5 bases from J; bases unmatched to any gene: 10. CDR3 sequence: CASSRQGASGDTQYF. CDR3 in DNA: TGTGCCAGCAGCCGCCAGGGGGCCTCCGGAGATACGCAGTATTTT.

This chain uses TRBV7-9 with TRBJ2-2, with 8 bases aligning to TRBD1. Losses at the gene ends were 1 base for V and 1 base for J; bases not matched to a gene: 5. This CDR3 is built from 17 residues. Germline V CDR1 and CDR2: SEHNR, FQNEAQ (reference sequence). The CDR3 DNA sequence: TGTGCCAGCAGCTTAGAAGTAGGGACAGGGAACACCGGGGAGCTGTTTTTT. Protein product: CASSLEVGTGNTGELFF.